A selection of T cell receptor beta chains follows, all from one sample in a study of blood T cell repertoires in COVID-19. Only in-frame clones appear in the TCRdb table, and some are missing; sequencing was by immunoSEQ multiplex PCR. The sample yields about 120,000 clones, roughly 90% seen once. Sequenced sample: peripheral blood. These receptors originate from a man between 65 and 85 years old who had recovered from COVID-19. The CDR3 runs from the conserved cysteine through the conserved F or W. A D gene is named only where the DNA matches it firmly. Size is stated for part of the rows, as once, few or many counts, or as a class when the clone is expanded.

clone_size: NA
d_call: NA
j_call: TRBJ1-2
v_call: TRBV24-1
cdr3_nt: TGTGCCACCAGTGATTGGGCAGGCTATGGCTACACCTTC
cdr3_aa: CATSDWAGYGYTF

clone_size: once
d_call: NA
j_call: TRBJ1-4
v_call: TRBV2
cdr3_nt: TGTGCCAGCACCGGCAGGGTATATGAAAAACTGTTTTTT
cdr3_aa: CASTGRVYEKLFF

clone_size: once
d_call: TRBD1
j_call: TRBJ1-5
v_call: TRBV15
cdr3_nt: TGTGCCACCAGCAGAACAGGGGCGAATCAGCCCCAGCATTTT
cdr3_aa: CATSRTGANQPQHF

clone_size: once
d_call: NA
j_call: TRBJ2-1
v_call: TRBV20-1
cdr3_nt: TGCAGTGCTAGTTTGGGGGGACGCAATGAGCAGTTCTTC
cdr3_aa: CSASLGGRNEQFF

clone_size: NA
d_call: TRBD1
j_call: TRBJ1-6
v_call: TRBV2
cdr3_nt: TGTGCCAGCAGTCCCGGACAGGGCTCACCCCTCCACTTT
cdr3_aa: CASSPGQGSPLHF

clone_size: NA
d_call: TRBD1
j_call: TRBJ1-5
v_call: TRBV5-5
cdr3_nt: TGTGCCAGCAGCCGAACCTACGGGACAGGGATTCAGCCCCAGCATTTT
cdr3_aa: CASSRTYGTGIQPQHF

clone_size: once
d_call: TRBD2
j_call: TRBJ2-1
v_call: TRBV7-2
cdr3_nt: TGTGCCAGCAGCTTAGAGATGTTTCGGCGGGGGAACAATGAGCAGTTCTTC
cdr3_aa: CASSLEMFRRGNNEQFF

clone_size: once
d_call: NA
j_call: TRBJ2-3
v_call: TRBV9
cdr3_nt: TGTGCCAGCAGCGTAGAACCCTCCGGTGATACGCAGTATTTT
cdr3_aa: CASSVEPSGDTQYF

clone_size: NA
d_call: TRBD1
j_call: TRBJ1-6
v_call: TRBV19
cdr3_nt: TGTGCCAGTAGTATCTCTCATTTAATACAGGGGGATAATTCACCCCTCCACTTT
cdr3_aa: CASSISHLIQGDNSPLHF

clone_size: few
d_call: NA
j_call: TRBJ2-2
v_call: TRBV12-3/TRBV12-4
cdr3_nt: TGTGCCAGCAGTCCTAACCGTCGAGGAGAGCTGTTTTTT
cdr3_aa: CASSPNRRGELFF

clone_size: NA
d_call: NA
j_call: TRBJ1-3
v_call: TRBV7-6
cdr3_nt: TGTGCCAGCAGCCCCTGGACATCCAAATCTGGAAACACCATATATTTT
cdr3_aa: CASSPWTSKSGNTIYF

clone_size: NA
d_call: TRBD1
j_call: TRBJ2-3
v_call: TRBV16
cdr3_nt: TGTGCCAGCAGCCTCACCTCACAGGGGTCAGATACGCAGTATTTT
cdr3_aa: CASSLTSQGSDTQYF

clone_size: NA
d_call: TRBD1
j_call: TRBJ1-5
v_call: TRBV30
cdr3_nt: TGTGCCTGGAGTATACCGGGACAGGGGACCGTAGCCCAGCATTTT
cdr3_aa: CAWSIPGQGTVAQHF

clone_size: NA
d_call: NA
j_call: TRBJ1-2
v_call: TRBV24-1
cdr3_nt: TGTGCCACCAGTGCCCCCCAGAGGGAGGGCTATGGCTACACCTTC
cdr3_aa: CATSAPQREGYGYTF

clone_size: NA
d_call: TRBD2
j_call: TRBJ2-4
v_call: TRBV7-9
cdr3_nt: TGTGCCAGCAGCTCTTTAGGGGCTAGCGGAAAAAACATTCAGTACTTC
cdr3_aa: CASSSLGASGKNIQYF

clone_size: NA
d_call: NA
j_call: TRBJ1-5
v_call: TRBV19
cdr3_nt: TGTGCCAGTAGTATACGGGAGAATCAGCCCCAGCATTTT
cdr3_aa: CASSIRENQPQHF

clone_size: NA
d_call: NA
j_call: TRBJ2-1
v_call: TRBV7-9
cdr3_nt: TGTGCCAGCAGCTTAAAAGGGGGCTCCTACAATGAGCAGTTCTTC
cdr3_aa: CASSLKGGSYNEQFF

clone_size: NA
d_call: NA
j_call: TRBJ2-5
v_call: TRBV3-1/TRBV3-2
cdr3_nt: TGTGCCAGCAGCCCCCTCCAGGGCCAAGAGACCCAGTACTTC
cdr3_aa: CASSPLQGQETQYF

clone_size: NA
d_call: NA
j_call: TRBJ2-1
v_call: TRBV28
cdr3_nt: TGTGCAGGGCAGGGAAGCTCCTACAATGAGCAGTTCTTC
cdr3_aa: CAGQGSSYNEQFF

clone_size: NA
d_call: NA
j_call: TRBJ2-7
v_call: TRBV5-6
cdr3_nt: TGTGCCAGCAGCTTGAGTCTCGGCGGGATGGCCTACGAGCAGTACTTC
cdr3_aa: CASSLSLGGMAYEQYF

clone_size: NA
d_call: NA
j_call: TRBJ2-7
v_call: TRBV27
cdr3_nt: TGTGCCAGCCATAAATTGGGGGCACACGAGCAGTACTTC
cdr3_aa: CASHKLGAHEQYF

clone_size: NA
d_call: NA
j_call: TRBJ1-5
v_call: TRBV2
cdr3_nt: TGTGCCAGCAGTGTTATTCAGGATGATCAGCCCCAGCATTTT
cdr3_aa: CASSVIQDDQPQHF

clone_size: NA
d_call: NA
j_call: TRBJ1-5
v_call: TRBV6-5
cdr3_nt: TGTGCCAGCAGTCTCCGACTGCGGCAGCCCCAGCATTTT
cdr3_aa: CASSLRLRQPQHF

clone_size: NA
d_call: TRBD1
j_call: TRBJ2-6
v_call: TRBV2
cdr3_nt: TGTGCCAGCACCCAGGGTCGGACAGGGGGCGCTGGGGCCAACGTCCTGACTTTC
cdr3_aa: CASTQGRTGGAGANVLTF

clone_size: NA
d_call: TRBD2
j_call: TRBJ2-1
v_call: TRBV2
cdr3_nt: TGTGCCAGCGTAGCGGGGATTTACAATGAGCAGTTCTTC
cdr3_aa: CASVAGIYNEQFF

clone_size: NA
d_call: NA
j_call: TRBJ1-6
v_call: TRBV2
cdr3_nt: TGTGCCAGCAGTGAGCTGGGGACAAATTCACCCCTCCACTTT
cdr3_aa: CASSELGTNSPLHF

clone_size: NA
d_call: TRBD2
j_call: TRBJ2-1
v_call: TRBV6-5
cdr3_nt: TGTGCCAGCAGTTACGATGGTGCGGGAGCGTATAATGAGCAGTTCTTC
cdr3_aa: CASSYDGAGAYNEQFF

clone_size: few
d_call: NA
j_call: TRBJ2-3
v_call: TRBV20-1
cdr3_nt: TGCAGTGCTAGTGGCACCGGGGTAGATACGCAGTATTTT
cdr3_aa: CSASGTGVDTQYF

clone_size: NA
d_call: TRBD2
j_call: TRBJ2-3
v_call: TRBV5-4
cdr3_nt: TGTGCCTACACCAGGCGGGAGGGCACAGATACGCAGTATTTT
cdr3_aa: CAYTRREGTDTQYF

clone_size: NA
d_call: TRBD2
j_call: TRBJ2-1
v_call: TRBV2
cdr3_nt: TGTGCCAGCAGTGTCTTACTAGCGGGAGTACTCAATGAGCAGTTCTTC
cdr3_aa: CASSVLLAGVLNEQFF

clone_size: NA
d_call: TRBD1
j_call: TRBJ2-7
v_call: TRBV6-5
cdr3_nt: TGTGCCAGCAGTCCCCCCGGGACAGGCAACTTCGAGCAGTACTTC
cdr3_aa: CASSPPGTGNFEQYF

clone_size: once
d_call: NA
j_call: TRBJ2-7
v_call: TRBV13
cdr3_nt: TGTGCCAGCAGCTTCGCGGTGAGCTCCTACGAGCAGTACTTC
cdr3_aa: CASSFAVSSYEQYF

clone_size: NA
d_call: TRBD2
j_call: TRBJ2-3
v_call: TRBV5-1
cdr3_nt: TGCGCCAGCAGCCGGACTAGCGGGGGCGGGGCAGATACGCAGTATTTT
cdr3_aa: CASSRTSGGGADTQYF